The entry below describes one TCR beta chain. Its target is not known. It was with random hexamers that roughly 0.45 to 1 ug RNA was reverse transcribed. The amplification used immunoSEQ multiplex PCR on TCR beta CDR3; it spanned 54 Vbeta and 13 Jbeta. MiXCR was run by TCRdb on the immunoSEQ multiplex PCR reads, yielding one entry per CDR3 protein. The data hold approximately 50,000 distinct CDR3 sequences, with more than 85% observed a single time. This sample is part of a study of CD8 T cells in Susac syndrome. Study observations and caveats: Susac-specific public clones in total CD8+ repertoires numbered some 17; in CD8+ TEMRA repertoires, they numbered about five.

V dropped 6 bases and J dropped 11; count of bases not matched to a gene: 7. The CDR3 consists of 14 residues. The chain joins TRBV12-3 or TRBV12-4 to TRBJ1-6, with TRBD1 identical over 10 bases. The sequence derives from a human donor with Susac syndrome. Sequencing input: CD8+ T cells from PBMCs. CDR3 DNA sequence: TGTGCCAGCAGGGGACAGGGGCAATGGACACCCCTCCACTTT. The encoded protein is CASRGQGQWTPLHF.